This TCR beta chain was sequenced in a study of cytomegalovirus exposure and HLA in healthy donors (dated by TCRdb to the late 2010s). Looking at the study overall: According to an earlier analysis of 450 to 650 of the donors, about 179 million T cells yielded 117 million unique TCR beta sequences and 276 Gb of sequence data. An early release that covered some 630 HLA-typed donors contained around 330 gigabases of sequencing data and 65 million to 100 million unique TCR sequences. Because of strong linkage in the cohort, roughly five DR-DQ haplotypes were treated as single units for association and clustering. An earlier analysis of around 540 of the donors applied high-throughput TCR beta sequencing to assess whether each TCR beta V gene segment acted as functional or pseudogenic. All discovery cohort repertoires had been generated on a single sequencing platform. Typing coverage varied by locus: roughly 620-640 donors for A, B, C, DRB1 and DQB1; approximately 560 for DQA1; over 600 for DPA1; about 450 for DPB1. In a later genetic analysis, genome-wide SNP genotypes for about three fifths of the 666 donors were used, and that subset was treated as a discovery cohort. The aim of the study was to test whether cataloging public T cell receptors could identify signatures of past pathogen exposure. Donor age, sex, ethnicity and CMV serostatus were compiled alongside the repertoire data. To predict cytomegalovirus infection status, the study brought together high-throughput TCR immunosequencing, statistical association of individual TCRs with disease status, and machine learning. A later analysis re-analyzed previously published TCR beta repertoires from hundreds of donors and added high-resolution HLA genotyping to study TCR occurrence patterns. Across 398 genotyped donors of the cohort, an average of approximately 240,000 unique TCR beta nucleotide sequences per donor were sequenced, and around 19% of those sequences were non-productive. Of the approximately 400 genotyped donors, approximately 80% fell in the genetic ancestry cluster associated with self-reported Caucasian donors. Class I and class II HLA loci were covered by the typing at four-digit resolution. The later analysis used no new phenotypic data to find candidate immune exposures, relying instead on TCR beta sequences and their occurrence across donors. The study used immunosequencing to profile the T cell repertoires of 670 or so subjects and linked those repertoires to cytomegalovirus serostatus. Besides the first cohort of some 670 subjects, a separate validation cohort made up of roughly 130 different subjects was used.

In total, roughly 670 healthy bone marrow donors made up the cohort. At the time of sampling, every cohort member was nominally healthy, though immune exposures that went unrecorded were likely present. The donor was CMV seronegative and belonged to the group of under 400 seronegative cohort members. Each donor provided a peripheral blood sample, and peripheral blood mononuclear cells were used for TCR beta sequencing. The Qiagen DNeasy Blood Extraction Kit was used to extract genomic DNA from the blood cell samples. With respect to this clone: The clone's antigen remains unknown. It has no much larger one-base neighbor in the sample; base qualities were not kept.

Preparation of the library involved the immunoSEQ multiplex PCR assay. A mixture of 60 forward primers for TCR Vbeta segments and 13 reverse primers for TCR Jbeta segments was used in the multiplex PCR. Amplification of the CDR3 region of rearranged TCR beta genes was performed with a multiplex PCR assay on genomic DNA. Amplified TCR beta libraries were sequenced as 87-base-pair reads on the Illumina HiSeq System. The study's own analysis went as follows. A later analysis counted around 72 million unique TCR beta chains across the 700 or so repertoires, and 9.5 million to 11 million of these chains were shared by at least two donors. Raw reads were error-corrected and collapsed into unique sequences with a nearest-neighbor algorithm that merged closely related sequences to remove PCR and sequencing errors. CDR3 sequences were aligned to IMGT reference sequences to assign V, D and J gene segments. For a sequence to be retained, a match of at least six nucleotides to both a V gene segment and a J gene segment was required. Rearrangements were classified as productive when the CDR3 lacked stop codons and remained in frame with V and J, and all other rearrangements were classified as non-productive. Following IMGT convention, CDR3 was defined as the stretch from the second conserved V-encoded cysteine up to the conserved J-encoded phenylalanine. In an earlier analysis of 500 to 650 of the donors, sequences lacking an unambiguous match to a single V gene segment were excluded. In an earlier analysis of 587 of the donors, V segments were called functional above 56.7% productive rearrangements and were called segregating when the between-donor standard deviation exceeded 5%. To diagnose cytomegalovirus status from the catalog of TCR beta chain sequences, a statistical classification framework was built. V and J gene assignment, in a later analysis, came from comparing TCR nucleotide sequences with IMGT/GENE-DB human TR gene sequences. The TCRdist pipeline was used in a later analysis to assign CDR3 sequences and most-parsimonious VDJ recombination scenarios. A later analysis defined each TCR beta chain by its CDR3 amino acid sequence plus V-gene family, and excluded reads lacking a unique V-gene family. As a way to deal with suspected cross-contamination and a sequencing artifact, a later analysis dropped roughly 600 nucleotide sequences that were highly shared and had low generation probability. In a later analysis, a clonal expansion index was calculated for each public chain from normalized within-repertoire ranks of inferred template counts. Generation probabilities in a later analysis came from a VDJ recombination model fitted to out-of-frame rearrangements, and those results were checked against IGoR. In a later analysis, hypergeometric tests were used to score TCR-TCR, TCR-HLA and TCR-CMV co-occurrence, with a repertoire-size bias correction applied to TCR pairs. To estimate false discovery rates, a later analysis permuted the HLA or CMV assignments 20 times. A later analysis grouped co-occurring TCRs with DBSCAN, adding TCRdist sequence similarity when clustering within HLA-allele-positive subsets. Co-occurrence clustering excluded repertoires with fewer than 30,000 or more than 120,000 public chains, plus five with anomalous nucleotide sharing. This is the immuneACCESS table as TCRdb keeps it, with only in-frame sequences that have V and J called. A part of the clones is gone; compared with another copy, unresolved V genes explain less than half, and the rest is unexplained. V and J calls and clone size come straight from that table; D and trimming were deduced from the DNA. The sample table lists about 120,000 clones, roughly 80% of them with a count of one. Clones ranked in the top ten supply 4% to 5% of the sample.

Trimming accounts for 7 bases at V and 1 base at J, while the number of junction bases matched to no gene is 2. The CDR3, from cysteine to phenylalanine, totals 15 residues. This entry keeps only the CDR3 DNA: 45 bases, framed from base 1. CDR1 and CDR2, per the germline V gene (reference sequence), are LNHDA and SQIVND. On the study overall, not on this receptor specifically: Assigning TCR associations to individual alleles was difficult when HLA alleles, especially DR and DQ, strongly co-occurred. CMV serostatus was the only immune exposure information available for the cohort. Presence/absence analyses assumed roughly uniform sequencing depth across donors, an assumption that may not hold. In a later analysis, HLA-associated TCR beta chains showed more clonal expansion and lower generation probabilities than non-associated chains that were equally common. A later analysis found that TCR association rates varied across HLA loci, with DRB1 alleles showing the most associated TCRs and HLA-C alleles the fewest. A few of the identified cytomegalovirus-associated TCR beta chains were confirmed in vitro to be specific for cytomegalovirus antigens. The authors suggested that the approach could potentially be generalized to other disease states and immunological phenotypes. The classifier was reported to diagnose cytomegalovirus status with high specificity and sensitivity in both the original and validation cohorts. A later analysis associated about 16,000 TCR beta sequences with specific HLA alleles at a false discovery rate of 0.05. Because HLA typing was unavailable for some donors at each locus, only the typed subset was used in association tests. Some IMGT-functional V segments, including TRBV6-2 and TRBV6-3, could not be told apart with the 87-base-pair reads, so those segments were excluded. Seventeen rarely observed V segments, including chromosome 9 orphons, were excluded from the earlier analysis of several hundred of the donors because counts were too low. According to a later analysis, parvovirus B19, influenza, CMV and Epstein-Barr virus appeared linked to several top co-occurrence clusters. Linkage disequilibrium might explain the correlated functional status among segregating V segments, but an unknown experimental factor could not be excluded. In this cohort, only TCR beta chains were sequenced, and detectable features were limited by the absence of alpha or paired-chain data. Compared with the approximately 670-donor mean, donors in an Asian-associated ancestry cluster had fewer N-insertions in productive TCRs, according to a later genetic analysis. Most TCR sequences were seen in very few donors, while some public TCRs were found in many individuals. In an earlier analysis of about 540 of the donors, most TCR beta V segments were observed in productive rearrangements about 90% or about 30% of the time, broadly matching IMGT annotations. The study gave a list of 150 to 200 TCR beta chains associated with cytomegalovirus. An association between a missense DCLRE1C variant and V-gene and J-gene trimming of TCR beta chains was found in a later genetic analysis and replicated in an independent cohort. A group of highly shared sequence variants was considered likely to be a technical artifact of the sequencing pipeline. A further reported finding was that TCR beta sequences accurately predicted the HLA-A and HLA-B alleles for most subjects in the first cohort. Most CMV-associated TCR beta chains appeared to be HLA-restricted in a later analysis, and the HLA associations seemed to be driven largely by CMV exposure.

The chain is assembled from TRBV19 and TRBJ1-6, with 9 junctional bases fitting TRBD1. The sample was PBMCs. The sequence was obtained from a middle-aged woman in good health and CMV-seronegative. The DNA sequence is TGTGCCAGTACGACAGGGGGTTCCTATAATTCACCCCTCCACTTT. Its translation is CASTTGGSYNSPLHF.